This T cell receptor beta chain is from a study of blood T cell repertoires in COVID-19. Study summary: Acute and convalescent COVID-19 specimens originated in the United States, Italy and Spain.

As handled by the study authors: Amplification of reference gene primers was used by the study to estimate nucleated cell counts. The method was immunoSEQ multiplex PCR; TCRdb's version includes in-frame clones alone and lacks a portion of them. V and J calls and clone size are given by that table; D and trimming were obtained from the DNA. The data hold 300,000 or so clones, with 80% to 90% observed a single time. This clone was seen once. The sequence came from a woman between 45 and 60 years old who had recovered from COVID-19. Sequencing was performed on peripheral blood.

CDR3 in amino acids: CASNQASGGDYEQYF. CDR3 in DNA: TGTGCCAGCAATCAAGCTTCGGGGGGGGATTACGAGCAGTACTTC. The chain is built from TRBV27 and TRBJ2-7, with TRBD2 matching over 8 bases. This CDR3 spans 15 amino acids. Looked up from germline, CDR1 is MNHEY and CDR2 is SMNVEV (reference sequence). J gave up 4 bases and V 7 bases, and 12 bases lay outside the gene matches.